This TCR beta chain was retrieved from a study of control samples from healthy donors and cancer patients. Clones were sequenced by immunoSEQ multiplex PCR, and TCRdb holds only the in-frame ones, with some missing. Altogether 70,000 to 75,000 clones are present, about nine tenths being singletons, with the ten largest covering 15% to 20%. The CDR3 runs 17 residues. The ends were cut back, 2 bases at V and 0 bases at J, with 11 bases in the middle. CDR1 SGHTA and CDR2 FQGNSA come from the germline V gene. The sequence was collected from a man aged 55 to 69 with lung cancer. The sequencing sample was made of PBMCs. The chain combines TRBV7-2 with TRBJ2-6; either TRBD1 or TRBD2 may fit D (5 bases each). The CDR3 DNA reads TGTGCCAGCAGCTTAATTGGGGGAAGCTCTGGGGCCAACGTCCTGACTTTC. As protein: CASSLIGGSSGANVLTF.